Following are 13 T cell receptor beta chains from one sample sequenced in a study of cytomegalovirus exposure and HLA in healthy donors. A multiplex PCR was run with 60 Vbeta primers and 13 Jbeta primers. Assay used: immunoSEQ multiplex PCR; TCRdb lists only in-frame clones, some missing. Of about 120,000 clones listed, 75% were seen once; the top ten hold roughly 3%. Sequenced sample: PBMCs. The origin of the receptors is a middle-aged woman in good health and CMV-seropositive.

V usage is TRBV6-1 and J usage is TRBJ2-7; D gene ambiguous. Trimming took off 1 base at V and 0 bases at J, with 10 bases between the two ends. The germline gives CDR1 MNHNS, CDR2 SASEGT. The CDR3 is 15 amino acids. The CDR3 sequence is CASSEGALSSYEQYF. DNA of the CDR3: TGTGCCAGCAGTGAAGGGGCGCTGAGCTCCTACGAGCAGTACTTC.

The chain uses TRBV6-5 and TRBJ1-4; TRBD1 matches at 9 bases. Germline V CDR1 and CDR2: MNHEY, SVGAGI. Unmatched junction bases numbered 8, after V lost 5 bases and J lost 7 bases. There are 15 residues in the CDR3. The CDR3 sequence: CASSHGDRESEKLFF. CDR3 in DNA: TGTGCCAGCAGTCATGGGGACAGGGAGAGTGAAAAACTGTTTTTT.

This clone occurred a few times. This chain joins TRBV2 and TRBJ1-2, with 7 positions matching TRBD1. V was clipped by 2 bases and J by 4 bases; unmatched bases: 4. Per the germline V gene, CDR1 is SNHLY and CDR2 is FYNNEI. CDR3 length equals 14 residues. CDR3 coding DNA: TGTGCCAGCAGTGAACGGGGGACAGCCTATGGCTACACCTTC. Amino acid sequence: CASSERGTAYGYTF.

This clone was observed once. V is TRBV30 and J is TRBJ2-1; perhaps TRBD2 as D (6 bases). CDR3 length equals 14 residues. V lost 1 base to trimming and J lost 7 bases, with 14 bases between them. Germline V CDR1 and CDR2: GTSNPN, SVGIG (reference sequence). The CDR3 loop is CAWSDGSSRNEQFF. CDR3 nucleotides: TGTGCCTGGAGTGACGGGAGTTCCCGAAATGAGCAGTTCTTC.

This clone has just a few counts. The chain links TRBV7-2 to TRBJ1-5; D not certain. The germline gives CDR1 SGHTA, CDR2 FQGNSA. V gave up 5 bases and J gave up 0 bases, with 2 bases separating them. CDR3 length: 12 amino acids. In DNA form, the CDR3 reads TGTGCCAGCAGCCGTAGCAATCAGCCCCAGCATTTT. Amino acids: CASSRSNQPQHF.

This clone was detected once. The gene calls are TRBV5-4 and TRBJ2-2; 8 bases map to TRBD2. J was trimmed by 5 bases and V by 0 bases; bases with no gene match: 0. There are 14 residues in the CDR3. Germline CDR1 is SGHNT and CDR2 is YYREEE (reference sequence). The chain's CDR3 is CASSLVAGTGELFF. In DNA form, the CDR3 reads TGTGCCAGCAGCTTGGTAGCGGGAACCGGGGAGCTGTTTTTT.

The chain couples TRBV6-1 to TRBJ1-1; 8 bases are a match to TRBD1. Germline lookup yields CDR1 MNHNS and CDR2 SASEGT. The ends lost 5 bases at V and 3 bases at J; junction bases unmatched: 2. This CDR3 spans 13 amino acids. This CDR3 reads CASSLQGDTEAFF. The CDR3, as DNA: TGTGCCAGCAGTTTACAGGGGGACACTGAAGCTTTCTTT.

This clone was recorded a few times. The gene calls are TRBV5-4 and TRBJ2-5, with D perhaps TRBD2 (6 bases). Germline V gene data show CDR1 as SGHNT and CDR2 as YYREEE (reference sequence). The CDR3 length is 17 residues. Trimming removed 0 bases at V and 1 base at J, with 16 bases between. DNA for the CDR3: TGTGCCAGCAGCTTGGGGGGGGTATTGACAAGCCAAGAGACCCAGTACTTC. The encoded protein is CASSLGGVLTSQETQYF.

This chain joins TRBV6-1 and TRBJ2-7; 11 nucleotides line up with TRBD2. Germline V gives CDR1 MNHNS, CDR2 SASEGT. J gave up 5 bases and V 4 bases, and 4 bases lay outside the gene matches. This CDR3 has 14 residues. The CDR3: CASSVTSGSHEQYF. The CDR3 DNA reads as TGTGCCAGCAGTGTAACTAGCGGGAGCCACGAGCAGTACTTC.

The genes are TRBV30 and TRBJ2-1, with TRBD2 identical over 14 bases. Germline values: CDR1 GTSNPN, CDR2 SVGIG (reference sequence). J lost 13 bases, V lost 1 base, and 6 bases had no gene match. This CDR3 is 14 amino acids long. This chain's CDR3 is CAWSEGTSGSSQFF. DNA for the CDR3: TGTGCCTGGAGTGAAGGGACTAGCGGGAGTTCTCAGTTCTTC.

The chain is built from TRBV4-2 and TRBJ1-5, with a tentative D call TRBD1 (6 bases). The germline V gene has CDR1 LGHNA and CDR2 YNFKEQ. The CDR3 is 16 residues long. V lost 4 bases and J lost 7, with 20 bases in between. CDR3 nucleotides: TGTGCCAGCAGCCTTGTCACAGGGCCGGGACGCCAGCCCCAGCATTTT. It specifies CASSLVTGPGRQPQHF.

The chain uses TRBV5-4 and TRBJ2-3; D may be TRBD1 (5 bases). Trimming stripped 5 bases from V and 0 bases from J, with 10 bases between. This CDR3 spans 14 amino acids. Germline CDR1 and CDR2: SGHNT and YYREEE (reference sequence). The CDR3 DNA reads TGTGCCAGCAGGCGACAGTTTAGCACAGATACGCAGTATTTT. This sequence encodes CASRRQFSTDTQYF.

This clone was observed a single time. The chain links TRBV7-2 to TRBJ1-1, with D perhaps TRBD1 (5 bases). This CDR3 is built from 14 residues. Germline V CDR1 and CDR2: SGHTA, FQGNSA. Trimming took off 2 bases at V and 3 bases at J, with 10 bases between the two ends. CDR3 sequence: CASSLPGIDTEAFF. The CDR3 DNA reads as TGTGCCAGCAGCTTACCAGGGATCGACACTGAAGCTTTCTTT.